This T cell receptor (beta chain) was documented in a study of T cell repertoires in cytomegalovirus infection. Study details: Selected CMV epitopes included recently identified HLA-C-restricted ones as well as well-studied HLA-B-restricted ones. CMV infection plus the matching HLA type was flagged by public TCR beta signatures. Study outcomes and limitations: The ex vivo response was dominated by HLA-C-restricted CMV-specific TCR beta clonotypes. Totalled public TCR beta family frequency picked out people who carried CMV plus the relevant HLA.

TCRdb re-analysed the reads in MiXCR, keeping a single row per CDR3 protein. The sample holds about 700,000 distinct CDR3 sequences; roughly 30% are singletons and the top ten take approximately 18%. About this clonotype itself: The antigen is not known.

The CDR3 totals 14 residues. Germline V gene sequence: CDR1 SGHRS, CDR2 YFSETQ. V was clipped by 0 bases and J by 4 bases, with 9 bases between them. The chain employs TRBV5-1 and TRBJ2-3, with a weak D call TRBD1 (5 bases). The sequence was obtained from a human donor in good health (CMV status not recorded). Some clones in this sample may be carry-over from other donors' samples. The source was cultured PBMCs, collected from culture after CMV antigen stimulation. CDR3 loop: CASSLGTIPDTQYF. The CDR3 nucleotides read TGCGCCAGCAGCTTGGGGACAATACCAGATACGCAGTATTTT.